One and the same sample provided the 5 T cell receptor beta chains below, sequenced in a study of T cells in localized non-small cell lung cancer. Method: immunoSEQ multiplex PCR; TCRdb's copy keeps in-frame clones and lacks some. The sample shows about 18,000 clones, about 89% of them seen only once. The sample consisted of peripheral blood, taken before any cancer treatment. Receptors originate from a male donor aged 60 or older with stage II squamous cell lung carcinoma.

The chain employs TRBV7-9 and TRBJ1-4; D is perhaps TRBD1 (5 bases). Trimming pared 5 bases from V and 11 bases from J, leaving 21 bases between. The CDR3 extends over 15 amino acids. CDR1 and CDR2 from the germline V gene are SEHNR and FQNEAQ (reference sequence). The CDR3 loop is CASSHSGVGLWKLFF. CDR3 DNA: TGTGCCAGCAGCCATTCGGGGGTAGGGTTGTGGAAACTGTTTTTT.

This clone was detected a few times. The gene calls are TRBV7-8 and TRBJ2-2, with D unresolved. The CDR3 length is 13 residues. V was trimmed by 5 bases and J by 1 base, leaving 5 bases between them. Germline values: CDR1 SGHVS, CDR2 FQNEAQ. The CDR3 sequence: CASSEMNTGELFF. The CDR3 DNA reads as TGTGCCAGCAGCGAGATGAACACCGGGGAGCTGTTTTTT. Variable domain in full (rest from reference TRBV7-8 and TRBJ2-2): GAGVSQSPRYKVAKRGQDVALRCDPISGHVSLFWYQQALGQGPEFLTYFQNEAQLDKSGLPSDRFFAERPEGSVSTLKIQRTQQEDSAVYLCASSEMNTGELFFGEGSRLTVL.

The V call is TRBV28, the J call TRBJ2-5; 11 nucleotides match TRBD2. The last part of the DNA fits TRBJ2-7 better; the J call may be wrong. Germline assignment: CDR1 MDHEN and CDR2 SYDVKM. CDR3 size: 16 residues. As DNA, the CDR3 is TGTGCCAGCAGTTTCGGAGTAGCGGGAGGGTCCTACGAGCAGTACTTC. This encodes CASSFGVAGGSYEQYF.

The chain joins TRBV30 to TRBJ2-2, with 8 bases matching TRBD1. V dropped 0 bases and J dropped 3; count of bases not matched to a gene: 6. CDR1 and CDR2 (germline): GTSNPN, SVGIG (reference sequence). This CDR3 spans 16 amino acids. The CDR3 here is CAWSVKGQGHTGELFF. The CDR3 bases are TGTGCCTGGAGTGTAAAAGGACAGGGACACACCGGGGAGCTGTTTTTT.

The chain is built from TRBV7-8 and TRBJ2-3, with D uncertain. The CDR3 sequence is 15 residues long. With 4 bases removed from V and 4 bases from J, the gap between germline ends came to 15 bases. CDR1 is SGHVS, CDR2 FQNEAQ, per germline. In DNA, the CDR3 is TGTGCCAGCAGCTCAATGGGCGCCCGGGCAGATACGCAGTATTTT. Translation: CASSSMGARADTQYF.